This T cell receptor beta chain comes out of a study of cytomegalovirus exposure and HLA in healthy donors. Study background: Membership in the Caucasian-associated ancestry cluster was found for 81% of about 430 genotyped donors.

The V end lost 2 bases, the J end lost 5 bases, and 17 bases lay between the germline ends. Germline V lookup: CDR1 SGDLS, CDR2 YYNGEE. The CDR3 runs 15 residues. Primers for the PCR totalled 60 Vbeta and 13 Jbeta. Clones were sequenced by immunoSEQ multiplex PCR, and TCRdb holds only the in-frame ones, with some missing. The sample carries nearly 100,000 clones, around 76% recorded once. Points on this clone: The antigen is unknown.

Study-level points and caveats: The classifier reportedly diagnosed cytomegalovirus status with high sensitivity and specificity. Because they were indistinguishable, some V segments, including TRBV6-2 and TRBV6-3, were excluded.

The sample taken for sequencing was PBMCs. The chain employs TRBV9 and TRBJ2-7, with TRBD1 as a possible D gene (6 bases). The receptor was derived from a woman aged 60-75 years in good health and CMV-seropositive. Here the CDR3 reads CASSVGGHSTDEQYF. CDR3 bases: TGTGCCAGCAGCGTTGGGGGACATTCTACCGACGAGCAGTACTTC.